The rows below give T cell receptor beta chains drawn from one sample of a study of radiotherapy plus CTLA-4 blockade in lung cancer. Sequenced by immunoSEQ multiplex PCR; TCRdb stores in-frame clones only, minus some. Of tens of thousands of clones in the sample, around 70% are singletons; the top ten hold 3.6%. The material was peripheral blood, obtained from a patient treated with radiotherapy plus ipilimumab. These receptors were taken from a human donor with non-small cell lung cancer who had stable disease on radiotherapy plus ipilimumab. Each CDR3 is given with its conserved first and last residue. The D gene is left open where the match is weak. Rows may omit the clone size; those that give it use once, few, many or a size class.

cdr3_nt: TGCAGCATTTCCCTAGGAGATACGCAGTATTTT; cdr3_aa: CSISLGDTQYF; v_call: TRBV29-1; d_call: -; clone_size: -; j_call: TRBJ2-3
cdr3_nt: TGTGCCAGCCGAAAGACCGGGACAGACCTAGCCAAAAACATTCAGTACTTC; cdr3_aa: CASRKTGTDLAKNIQYF; v_call: TRBV27; d_call: TRBD1; clone_size: -; j_call: TRBJ2-4
cdr3_nt: TGTGCCACCAGCAGAGATACGGGAGGGGAGACCCAGTACTTC; cdr3_aa: CATSRDTGGETQYF; v_call: TRBV15; d_call: TRBD2; clone_size: -; j_call: TRBJ2-5
cdr3_nt: TGTGCCAGCAAGCCGCGGGTGAACACCGGGGAGCTGTTTTTT; cdr3_aa: CASKPRVNTGELFF; v_call: TRBV6-1; d_call: -; clone_size: -; j_call: TRBJ2-2
cdr3_nt: TGTGCCAGCAGGGGGACTAGCGGGAGTGGTGAGACCCAGTACTTC; cdr3_aa: CASRGTSGSGETQYF; v_call: TRBV6-5; d_call: TRBD2; clone_size: once; j_call: TRBJ2-5
cdr3_nt: TGTGCCAGCAGTGAAGCGGGAGGACTAGCGGGAGGGAATGAGCAGTTCTTC; cdr3_aa: CASSEAGGLAGGNEQFF; v_call: TRBV6-1; d_call: TRBD2; clone_size: -; j_call: TRBJ2-1
cdr3_nt: TGTGCCAGCAGTATCAAGGGGCGCTCTGGGGCCAACGTCCTGACTTTC; cdr3_aa: CASSIKGRSGANVLTF; v_call: TRBV2; d_call: -; clone_size: -; j_call: TRBJ2-6
cdr3_nt: TGTGCCATCAGCCCGGGACTAGCGAAAAACTACGAGCAGTACTTC; cdr3_aa: CAISPGLAKNYEQYF; v_call: TRBV10-3; d_call: TRBD2; clone_size: -; j_call: TRBJ2-7
cdr3_nt: TGCGCCAGCAGCCCCGGACAGGGGAAGTACAATGAGCGGTTCTTC; cdr3_aa: CASSPGQGKYNERFF; v_call: TRBV4-1; d_call: TRBD1; clone_size: -; j_call: TRBJ2-1
cdr3_nt: TGTGCCGTTAGCCAGGGGGCGAACACTGAAGCTTTCTTT; cdr3_aa: CAVSQGANTEAFF; v_call: TRBV6-5; d_call: TRBD1; clone_size: medium-sized; j_call: TRBJ1-1
cdr3_nt: TGTGCCAGCTCATCCGGACAGGGGAATAGCAATCAGCCCCAGCATTTT; cdr3_aa: CASSSGQGNSNQPQHF; v_call: TRBV18; d_call: TRBD1; clone_size: -; j_call: TRBJ1-5
cdr3_nt: TGCGCCAGCAGCTTAGGCAAACGCAATGAGCAGTTCTTC; cdr3_aa: CASSLGKRNEQFF; v_call: TRBV5-1; d_call: -; clone_size: few; j_call: TRBJ2-1
cdr3_nt: TGTGCCAGCAGCTGGGGACAGGTGGGAAACACTGAAGCTTTCTTT; cdr3_aa: CASSWGQVGNTEAFF; v_call: TRBV11-2; d_call: TRBD1; clone_size: -; j_call: TRBJ1-1
cdr3_nt: TGCGCCAGCAGCCAATACGGGGGTATCACTGAAGCTTTCTTT; cdr3_aa: CASSQYGGITEAFF; v_call: TRBV4-1; d_call: -; clone_size: -; j_call: TRBJ1-1
cdr3_nt: TGTGCCAGCAGCGTAGTTGAGCGGAATGGCTACACCTTC; cdr3_aa: CASSVVERNGYTF; v_call: TRBV9; d_call: -; clone_size: -; j_call: TRBJ1-2